The 7 T cell receptor beta chains below come from one sample, sequenced in a study of PD-L1 blockade in urothelial cancer. The protocol was immunoSEQ multiplex PCR, while the TCRdb copy is restricted to in-frame clones and leaves out a portion. The data hold 40,000 to 55,000 clones, with 86% observed a single time. Described time point: pretreatment peripheral blood. Here the sequenced sample was PBMCs, taken around atezolizumab (anti-PD-L1) treatment. The source of these receptors is a man between 60 and 70 years old with urothelial cancer.

The chain employs TRBV30 and TRBJ1-2, with 7 nucleotides matching TRBD1. The CDR3 loop spans 12 amino acids. V gave up 4 bases and J gave up 7 bases; unmatched junction bases: 6. CDR1 is GTSNPN and CDR2 is SVGIG in the germline V gene (reference sequence). The CDR3 spells CAWKRQGGGYTF. The CDR3 DNA follows: TGTGCCTGGAAGCGGCAGGGGGGTGGCTACACCTTC.

V is TRBV5-5 and J is TRBJ2-7, with TRBD2 identical over 9 bases. CDR3 size: 14 residues. V shed 4 bases, J shed 2 bases, and the junction held 4 bases outside the gene matches. From germline, CDR1 is SGHKS and CDR2 YYEKEE (reference sequence). The CDR3 region has the DNA TGTGCCAGCAGCCCTAGCGGGGCCCCCTACGAGCAGTACTTC. It specifies CASSPSGAPYEQYF. The full variable domain, in which reference TRBV5-5 and TRBJ2-7 provide the parts outside the CDR3, is DAGVTQSPTHLIKTRGQQVTLRCSPISGHKSVSWYQQVLGQGPQFIFQYYEKEERGRGNFPDRFSARQFPNYSSELNVNALLLGDSALYLCASSPSGAPYEQYFGPGTRLTVT.

The genes are TRBV18 and TRBJ1-3, with 8 nucleotides matching TRBD1. This CDR3 is built from 17 residues. CDR1 and CDR2 (germline): KGHSH, LQKENI. Germline trimming cut 2 bases from V and 4 bases from J; bases unmatched to any gene: 10. CDR3 loop: CASSPSSGGRGGNTIYF. CDR3 in DNA: TGTGCCAGCTCACCATCTTCAGGGGGCCGCGGAGGAAACACCATATATTTT.

The V gene is TRBV29-1, the J gene TRBJ1-3, with no clear D. V lost 1 base to trimming and J lost 5 bases, with 6 bases between them. The CDR3 runs 12 residues. Looked up from germline, CDR1 is SQVTM and CDR2 is ANQGSEA. For the CDR3, the DNA is TGCAGCGTTGAAGGAGGGAGAAACACCATATATTTT. As protein: CSVEGGRNTIYF.

The CDR3 is CASSAFREVGKNIQYF. In nucleotides, the CDR3 is TGTGCCAGCAGTGCTTTTCGGGAGGTCGGCAAAAACATTCAGTACTTC. V gene TRBV6-1 combines with J gene TRBJ2-4, with 7 nucleotides matching TRBD2. Germline assignment: CDR1 MNHNS and CDR2 SASEGT. V gave up 4 bases and J gave up 3 bases; unmatched junction bases: 9. The CDR3 loop spans 16 amino acids.

V and J are TRBV6-5 and TRBJ1-1, with D possibly matching TRBD1 (5 bases). The CDR3 runs to 15 residues. V was trimmed by 7 bases and J by 3 bases, leaving 18 bases between them. In germline, CDR1 is MNHEY, CDR2 SVGAGI. CDR3 coding DNA: TGTGCCAGCACCCCTAGTTGGGGGGGAGACACTGAAGCTTTCTTT. Protein product: CASTPSWGGDTEAFF.

The J gene is TRBJ2-7, the V gene TRBV27, with 11 positions matching TRBD1. V lost 0 bases and J lost 5; bases outside the gene matches: 12. Per germline, CDR1 MNHEY and CDR2 SMNVEV (reference sequence). The CDR3 consists of 18 residues. In DNA form, the CDR3 reads TGTGCCAGCAGTTTATCGCTAGGTGAGGGACAGGGGGTCCACGAGCAGTACTTC. It encodes CASSLSLGEGQGVHEQYF.